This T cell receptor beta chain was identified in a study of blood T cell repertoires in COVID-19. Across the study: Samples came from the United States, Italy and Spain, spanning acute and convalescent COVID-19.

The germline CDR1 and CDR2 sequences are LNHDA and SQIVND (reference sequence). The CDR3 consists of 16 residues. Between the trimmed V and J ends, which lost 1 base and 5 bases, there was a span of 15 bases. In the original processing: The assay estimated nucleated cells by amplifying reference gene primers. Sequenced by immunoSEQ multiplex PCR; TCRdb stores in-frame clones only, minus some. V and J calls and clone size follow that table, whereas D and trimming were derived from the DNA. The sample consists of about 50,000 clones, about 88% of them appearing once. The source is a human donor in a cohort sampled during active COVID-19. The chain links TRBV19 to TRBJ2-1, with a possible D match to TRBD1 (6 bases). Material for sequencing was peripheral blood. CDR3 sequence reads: CASSIGGTTVNNEQFF. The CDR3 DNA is TGTGCCAGTAGTATAGGGGGGACAACAGTGAACAATGAGCAGTTCTTC. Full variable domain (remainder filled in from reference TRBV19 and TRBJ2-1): DGGITQSPKYLFRKEGQNVTLSCEQNLNHDAMYWYRQDPGQGLRLIYYSQIVNDFQKGDIAEGYSVSREKKESFPLTVTSAQKNPTAFYLCASSIGGTTVNNEQFFGPGTRLTVL.